The 2 T cell receptor beta chains below come from one sample, sequenced in a study of cytomegalovirus exposure and HLA in healthy donors. 60 Vbeta and 13 Jbeta primers were used in PCR. The protocol was immunoSEQ multiplex PCR, while the TCRdb copy is restricted to in-frame clones and leaves out a portion. The sample gives under 50,000 clones, 66% of which show up once; around 18% is in the top ten. Sequencing used PBMCs. The receptors stem from a man aged 45-65 years in good health and CMV-seropositive.

The DNA of the CDR3 is TGTGCCAGCTCAAAAGAGGACAGGGGCAATGAAAAACTGTTTTTT. Protein: CASSKEDRGNEKLFF. The chain carries TRBV18 and TRBJ1-4, with TRBD1 matching 9 bases. Germline V gene data show CDR1 as KGHSH and CDR2 as LQKENI. Trimming removed 5 bases from V and 5 bases from J; junction bases left unmatched: 6. This CDR3 is 15 amino acids long.

The gene calls are TRBV6-5 and TRBJ1-2; D perhaps matches TRBD1 (5 bases). The CDR3 runs to 14 residues. The V end was cut by 5 bases, the J end by 6 bases, with 16 bases between. From germline, CDR1 is MNHEY and CDR2 SVGAGI. Written as DNA, the CDR3 is TGTGCCAGCAGTCCTCGACTGGGGACTGATGGCTACACCTTC. As protein: CASSPRLGTDGYTF.